The sequence of this T cell receptor beta chain was determined in a study of regulatory T cells in long-lasting Graves disease. General study findings and limits: Accuracy might have suffered from few samples.

The ends lost 2 bases at V and 0 bases at J; junction bases unmatched: 7. Germline-derived CDR1 and CDR2 are MNHEY and SVGEGT. This CDR3 region has 18 residues. CDR3-region Arm-PCR and iRepertoire HTBI primers produced the TCR beta libraries. TCRdb analysed the multiplex PCR reads with MiXCR anew, one entry per CDR3 protein. The repertoire has under 800,000 distinct CDR3 sequences, roughly 15% of them found once; the top ten carry about 18%. Described time point: newly diagnosed GD, antithyroid drugs for less than 3 months. Scientists built the TCR library using RNA that was extracted from PBMCs. With regard to this clonotype: Its antigen is undetermined.

Separately, the same data were catalogued under a study of T cells in Graves' hyperthyroidism and ophthalmopathy.

The receptor was derived from a woman in her twenties or thirties with Graves disease. The chain carries TRBV6-2 or TRBV6-3 and TRBJ1-5, with TRBD1 identical over 10 bases. Sequencing used peripheral blood mononuclear cells (PBMCs), obtained at new diagnosis, from a patient treated with antithyroid drugs. The CDR3 is CASSYDGTGVYSNQPQHF. CDR3 nucleotides: TGTGCCAGCAGTTACGACGGGACAGGGGTTTATAGCAATCAGCCCCAGCATTTT.